This T cell receptor (beta chain) was documented in a study of OX40 agonist ivuxolimab in advanced cancers. Study details: Ivuxolimab, which is an agonistic anti-OX40 (CD134) antibody, was administered to the patients.

Overall study findings and caveats: At doses 0.1 to 3.0 mg/kg, CD4+ and CD8+ clones expanded.

A word on this clone: Antigen specificity is unknown.

The CDR3 sequence is 12 residues long. Between the trimmed V and J ends, which lost 0 bases and 4 bases, there was a span of 2 bases. CDR1 SGHTS and CDR2 YDEGEE come from the germline V gene. Only in-frame clones appear in the TCRdb table, and some are missing; sequencing was by immunoSEQ multiplex PCR. The data contain about 94,000 clones, around 86% of them singletons. The input for sequencing was CD4+ or CD8+ T cells sorted from blood, taken in a trial of the OX40 agonist ivuxolimab. V and J are TRBV5-8 and TRBJ1-3; unclear D gene. The source is an adult with an advanced solid tumor such as melanoma, head and neck, liver or kidney cancer. CDR3 amino acids: CASSLDGNTIYF. CDR3 coding DNA: TGTGCCAGCAGCTTGGACGGAAACACCATATATTTT.